This TCR beta chain is drawn from a study of post-analysis software for immune sequencing data. Study details: The cohort encompassed relapsing-remitting, secondary progressive and progressive-relapsing multiple sclerosis disease courses. Study-level findings and limits: A significant reduction in normalized Chao1 diversity was observed in multiple sclerosis patients versus controls. Co-batched samples clustered tightly together by F measure.

As for this clonotype: Its antigen is as yet unknown.

Unique molecular identifiers tagged the TCR beta cDNA libraries. Input amounts of 1 to 10 million T cells were used. These gave approximately 500,000 cDNA molecules, so each molecule approximated one T cell. TCRdb fed the PCR reads into MiXCR, producing one record per CDR3 protein. The sample includes over 250,000 distinct CDR3 sequences, around 34% of them seen just once. The sequencing sample was made of blood. The clonotype was recovered from a girl between 10 and 17 years old with multiple sclerosis.

The DNA for the CDR3 is TGTGCCAGCAGCAGACAGGGGATCTACGAGCAGTACTTC. Its translation is CASSRQGIYEQYF. V usage is TRBV7-8 and J usage is TRBJ2-7; 8 bases are a match to TRBD1. The CDR3 covers 13 residues. In germline, CDR1 is SGHVS, CDR2 FQNEAQ. The trim removed 5 bases at V and 3 bases at J, leaving 3 bases unmatched.